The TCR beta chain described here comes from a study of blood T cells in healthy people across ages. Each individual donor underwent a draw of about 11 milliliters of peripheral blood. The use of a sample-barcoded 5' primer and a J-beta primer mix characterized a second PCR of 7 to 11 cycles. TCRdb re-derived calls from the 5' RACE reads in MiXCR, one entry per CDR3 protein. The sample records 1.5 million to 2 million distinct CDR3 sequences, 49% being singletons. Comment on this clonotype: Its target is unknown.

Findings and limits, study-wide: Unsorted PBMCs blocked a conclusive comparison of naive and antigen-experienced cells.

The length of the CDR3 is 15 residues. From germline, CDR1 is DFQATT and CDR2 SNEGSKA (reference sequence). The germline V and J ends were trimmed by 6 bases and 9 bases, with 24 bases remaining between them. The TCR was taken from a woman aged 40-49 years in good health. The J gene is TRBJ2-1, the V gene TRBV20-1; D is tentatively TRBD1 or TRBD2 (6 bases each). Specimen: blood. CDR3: CSALRVGGGLGEQFF. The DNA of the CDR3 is TGCAGTGCCCTACGTGTGGGGGGCGGATTAGGTGAGCAGTTCTTC.